The 18 T cell receptor beta chains below come from one sample, sequenced in a study of CD8+CD57+ T cells in acquired aplastic anemia. Using genomic DNA as the template, TCR beta VDJ and CDR3 profiling was carried out. TCRdb reprocessed the reads via MiXCR and lists one record per CDR3 protein. The sample lists just over 400,000 distinct CDR3 sequences; just under 70% were seen once. The specimen sequenced was sorted CD4+, CD8+, or CD8+CD57+ T cells (not recorded which) from PBMCs. These receptors all stem from a human donor in good health, serving as a control.

This clonotype has a single count. In nucleotides, the CDR3 is TGCAGTGCTAGATTCTCTGGTTACCCCTACGAGCAGTACTTC. It is translated as CSARFSGYPYEQYF. V usage is TRBV20-1 and J usage is TRBJ2-7; D gene unclear. Germline V gives CDR1 DFQATT, CDR2 SNEGSKA (reference sequence). V lost 2 bases and J 2 bases, leaving 13 bases between the germline ends. This CDR3 has 14 residues.

A word on this clonotype: A read error may produce the germline difference seen at one junction end. This chain uses TRBV2 with TRBJ1-5, with TRBD1 as a possible D gene (5 bases). The CDR3 contains 12 residues. Germline V gene sequence: CDR1 SNHLY, CDR2 FYNNEI. The CDR3 spells CASGGANQPQHF. DNA for the CDR3: TGCGCCAGCGGGGGAGCTAATCAGCCCCAGCATTTT.

The chain employs TRBV4-1 and TRBJ2-7; a possible D gene is TRBD2 (6 bases). The ends were cut back, 3 bases at V and 2 bases at J, with 20 bases in the middle. This CDR3 comprises 17 residues. Per the germline V gene, CDR1 is MGHRA and CDR2 is YSYEKL. This chain's CDR3 is CASSHPRGGTLTYEQYF. CDR3 sequence (DNA): TGCGCCAGCAGCCACCCGCGAGGCGGGACGCTTACCTACGAGCAGTACTTC.

As regards this clonotype: A junction end diverges from the germline sequence, so it may reflect a read error. V and J are TRBV7-2 and TRBJ1-4; unclear D gene. The CDR3 runs 14 residues. In germline, CDR1 is SGHTA, CDR2 FQGNSA. CDR3 bases: TGTGCCAGCAGCTTGACGGTGGGGTATGGAAAACCGTTTTTT. This translates into CASSLTVGYGKPFF.

This chain joins TRBV29-1 and TRBJ1-2; tentative D call: TRBD1 (6 bases). CDR3 length: 13 amino acids. The V end lost 3 bases, the J end lost 1 base, and 9 bases lay between the germline ends. Germline lookup yields CDR1 SQVTM and CDR2 ANQGSEA. The CDR3 sequence: CSVEAGDNYGYTF. In DNA form, the CDR3 reads TGCAGCGTTGAGGCAGGGGATAACTATGGCTACACCTTC.

There are many counts of this clonotype. The chain recombines TRBV10-3 with TRBJ1-3; D not resolved. The germline V and J ends were trimmed by 5 bases and 1 base, with 12 bases remaining between them. This CDR3 is built from 15 residues. Germline assignment: CDR1 ENHRY and CDR2 SYGVKD. The CDR3 loop is CAISQNLGSGNTIYF. The CDR3 DNA sequence: TGTGCCATCAGTCAGAACCTGGGGTCTGGAAACACCATATATTTT.

This clonotype was seen at least ten times. The V call is TRBV3-1, the J call TRBJ1-3, with TRBD1 as a possible D gene (5 bases). CDR3 size: 14 residues. Germline CDR1 and CDR2: LGHDT and YNNKEL (reference sequence). Trimming left V 2 bases short and J 10 bases short, with 15 bases between. The CDR3 sequence: CASSQTDTSRTIYF. The CDR3 coding sequence is TGTGCCAGCAGCCAAACGGACACCTCCAGGACCATATATTTT. Full variable domain (remainder filled in from reference TRBV3-1 and TRBJ1-3): DTAVSQTPKYLVTQMGNDKSIKCEQNLGHDTMYWYKQDSKKFLKIMFSYNNKELIINETVPNRFSPKSPDKAHLNLHINSLELGDSAVYFCASSQTDTSRTIYFGEGSWLTVV.

This clonotype was counted only a few times. The chain combines TRBV4-3 with TRBJ2-7, with D maybe TRBD2 (5 bases). The CDR3 is 12 residues long. The germline V and J ends were trimmed by 4 bases and 9 bases, with 13 bases remaining between them. From germline, CDR1 is LGHNA and CDR2 YSLEER. The CDR3 region has the DNA TGCGCCAGCAGCCCGACCGGGGTCGGGCAGTACTTC. Translation: CASSPTGVGQYF.

For this clonotype: The CDR3 carries no conserved terminal phenylalanine or tryptophan, so it likely arises from a read error. The DNA is omitted, as the CDR3 cannot be located on it reliably, and the CDR3 follows TCRdb's listing. The chain joins TRBV7-9 to TRBJ2-7. Both ends counted, the CDR3 spans 12 residues. Germline CDR1 SEHNR, CDR2 FQNEAQ (reference sequence). CDR3 protein: CASSRGSDEQYG.

The V and J genes are TRBV6-5 and TRBJ1-1, with 9 bases that match TRBD1. V was clipped by 6 bases and J by 0 bases; unmatched bases: 8. The length of the CDR3 is 16 residues. The germline gives CDR1 MNHEY, CDR2 SVGAGI. For the CDR3, the DNA is TGTGCCAGCAGCGACAGGGGGGTTTCTATGAACACTGAAGCTTTCTTT. Its translation is CASSDRGVSMNTEAFF.

To note about this clonotype: One junction end does not reproduce the germline sequence, and a read error may be involved. The chain links TRBV2 to TRBJ2-5; the match to TRBD1 covers 8 bases. This CDR3 spans 14 amino acids. Germline CDR1 reads SNHLY; CDR2 reads FYNNEI. The CDR3 sequence is CAGQGFNRSSPLYF. DNA for the CDR3: TGTGCCGGACAGGGATTTAATCGCTCTTCACCCCTCTACTTT.

V and J are TRBV19 and TRBJ1-5; D remains ambiguous. V lost 4 bases, J lost 2 bases, and 12 bases lay in between. Germline V gene lookup returns CDR1 LNHDA and CDR2 SQIVND (reference sequence). CDR3 length: 15 residues. The CDR3 reads CASSRGFLGNQPQHF. CDR3 sequence (DNA): TGTGCCAGTAGTAGGGGTTTCCTGGGCAATCAGCCCCAGCATTTT.

The chain has TRBV7-9 and TRBJ1-5, with D maybe TRBD1 (6 bases). The CDR3 spans 15 residues. Germline V CDR1 and CDR2: SEHNR, FQNEAQ (reference sequence). Between the trimmed V and J ends, which lost 6 bases and 15 bases, there was a span of 27 bases. DNA of the CDR3: TGTGCCAGCAGGGGGAGGGGGGGCAGGAACACTGAAGCGCATTTT. It is translated as CASRGRGGRNTEAHF.

Many counts were recorded for this clonotype. The chain carries TRBV4-3 and TRBJ1-4; no clear D. Germline-derived CDR1 and CDR2 are LGHNA and YSLEER. The length of the CDR3 is 13 residues. Trimming took 1 base from V and 5 from J, leaving 5 bases between them. The DNA for the CDR3 is TGCGCCAGCAGCCAAGGCCTCAATGAAAAACTGTTTTTT. This translates into CASSQGLNEKLFF.

In the case of this clonotype: The conserved phenylalanine or tryptophan normally closing the CDR3 is absent here, so this likely arose from a read error. Because the CDR3's place on the DNA is in doubt, the DNA is left out and the CDR3 is given as listed by TCRdb. V gene TRBV7-7 combines with J gene TRBJ1-6. Looked up from germline, CDR1 is SSHAT and CDR2 is FNYEAQ (reference sequence). The CDR3 region is 13 residues in length, termini included. This chain's CDR3 is CASSLNRASGNNI.

About this clonotype: At one of its ends the junction is not consistent with the germline gene, which may arise from a read error. J is TRBJ1-6 and V is TRBV2; weak D call: TRBD1 (5 bases). The CDR3 has 15 amino acids. Germline V gene lookup returns CDR1 SNHLY and CDR2 FYNNEI. Here the CDR3 reads CASSASGPTSPPLRF. The DNA for the CDR3 is TGTGCCAGCAGCGCCTCGGGACCGACGTCCCCGCCCCTCCGCTTT.

Remarks on this clonotype: The CDR3 does not close with the conserved phenylalanine or tryptophan, likely indicating a read error. The limits of the CDR3 on the DNA are not certain, so only TCRdb's listed CDR3 is given. CDR3 region: CASTLGSGGDALLRQ. The chain has TRBV19 and TRBJ1-6. The germline CDR1 and CDR2 sequences are LNHDA and SQIVND (reference sequence). Inclusive of both ends, the CDR3 amounts to 15 amino acids.

The chain joins TRBV5-1 to TRBJ1-1, with a possible D match to TRBD1 (6 bases). CDR3 size: 14 residues. Germline V gives CDR1 SGHRS, CDR2 YFSETQ. Trimming pared 3 bases from V and 5 bases from J, leaving 14 bases between. The CDR3 region is CASSWSGVGTEAFF. The CDR3 DNA reads TGCGCCAGCAGCTGGTCAGGGGTGGGAACTGAAGCTTTCTTT.